The entry that follows covers one TCR beta chain sequence. Its target is unknown. The TCR beta libraries were generated through quantitative 5'-RACE incorporating molecular barcodes. TCRdb re-called the 5' RACE reads through MiXCR, storing one row per CDR3 protein. Here the sample spans some 250,000 distinct CDR3 sequences, more than 20% being singletons. The CDR3 is 15 amino acids. V lost 7 bases to trimming and J lost 0 bases; unmatched junction nucleotides: 8. This record belongs to a study of CD8 T cells in ankylosing spondylitis. General study results and limits: There was reportedly significant enrichment of clones that were disease-linked in matched ankylosing spondylitis synovial fluid. In ankylosing spondylitis blood, a motif of seven to nine highly homologous TCR beta variants appeared characteristic. Some motif variants were previously reported in reactive arthritis synovial fluid and blood.

The sequence derives from a male donor with ankylosing spondylitis or in good health (not recorded which). The source material was blood, either unsorted or a sorted T cell fraction (not recorded which). The chain couples TRBV12-3 or TRBV12-4 to TRBJ2-7; 8 bases fit TRBD2. The CDR3 loop is CASKLRGAPSYEQYF. In DNA, the CDR3 is TGTGCCAGCAAATTGCGGGGGGCGCCCTCCTACGAGCAGTACTTC.